These T cell receptor beta chains were read from a single sample in a study of blood T cells in healthy people across ages. TCRdb independently ran MiXCR on the 5' RACE reads; one entry per CDR3 protein. This table has about 1,400,000 distinct CDR3 sequences, about 40% appearing once. Material for sequencing was blood. These TCRs come from a woman younger than 30 in good health. CDR3s include the opening cysteine and the closing phenylalanine or tryptophan. The D gene is left open where the match is weak. Clone sizes are given selectively: once, few, many, or a class where the clone is expanded.

clone size: .; V gene: TRBV12-3/TRBV12-4; D gene: TRBD2; J gene: TRBJ2-7; CDR3 protein: CASSRLLAGGPREQYF; CDR3 DNA: TGTGCCAGCAGTCGACTACTAGCGGGGGGGCCCCGCGAGCAGTACTTC
clone size: .; V gene: TRBV12-3/TRBV12-4; D gene: .; J gene: TRBJ1-3; CDR3 protein: CASSSMVISRNTIYF; CDR3 DNA: TGTGCCAGCAGTTCCATGGTAATTAGTAGGAACACCATATATTTT
clone size: .; V gene: TRBV10-3; D gene: TRBD1; J gene: TRBJ2-7; CDR3 protein: CAISGGDRESYEQYF; CDR3 DNA: TGTGCCATCAGTGGTGGGGACAGGGAGTCCTACGAGCAGTACTTC
clone size: few; V gene: TRBV3-1; D gene: TRBD2; J gene: TRBJ2-3; CDR3 protein: CASSQNPRGFNSGGPTDTQYF; CDR3 DNA: TGTGCCAGCAGCCAAAACCCCAGAGGGTTTAATAGCGGGGGTCCCACAGATACGCAGTATTTT
clone size: many; V gene: TRBV7-9; D gene: .; J gene: TRBJ2-3; CDR3 protein: CASSFQASTDTQYF; CDR3 DNA: TGTGCCAGCAGCTTCCAGGCGAGCACAGATACGCAGTATTTT
clone size: .; V gene: TRBV20-1; D gene: TRBD2; J gene: TRBJ2-5; CDR3 protein: CSAPTSGGQETQYF; CDR3 DNA: TGCAGTGCTCCCACTAGCGGGGGCCAAGAGACCCAGTACTTC
clone size: .; V gene: TRBV3-1; D gene: TRBD2; J gene: TRBJ2-5; CDR3 protein: CAGSDGLAGLETQYF; CDR3 DNA: TGTGCCGGCAGCGACGGACTAGCGGGATTGGAGACCCAGTACTTC
clone size: .; V gene: TRBV6-1; D gene: TRBD2; J gene: TRBJ2-7; CDR3 protein: CASSIGTSGGLYNEQYF; CDR3 DNA: TGTGCCAGCAGTATAGGGACTAGCGGGGGGCTCTACAATGAGCAGTACTTC
clone size: .; V gene: TRBV9; D gene: TRBD2; J gene: TRBJ2-5; CDR3 protein: CASSRGLAGDEYF; CDR3 DNA: TGTGCCAGCAGTCGAGGATTAGCGGGAGATGAGTACTTC
clone size: few; V gene: TRBV2; D gene: TRBD1; J gene: TRBJ1-6; CDR3 protein: CASSEIAGQVYNSPLHF; CDR3 DNA: TGTGCCAGCAGTGAAATTGCGGGACAGGTTTATAATTCACCCCTCCACTTT
clone size: .; V gene: TRBV6-5; D gene: .; J gene: TRBJ2-7; CDR3 protein: CASSARLDSYEQYF; CDR3 DNA: TGTGCCAGCAGTGCCCGACTAGACTCCTACGAGCAGTACTTC
clone size: .; V gene: TRBV20-1; D gene: TRBD2; J gene: TRBJ2-7; CDR3 protein: CSAHSGAYNEQYF; CDR3 DNA: TGCAGTGCACATAGCGGGGCCTACAATGAGCAGTACTTC
clone size: .; V gene: TRBV5-1; D gene: .; J gene: TRBJ2-5; CDR3 protein: CASGRARFQETQYF; CDR3 DNA: TGCGCCAGCGGGCGGGCCCGGTTTCAAGAGACCCAGTACTTC
clone size: .; V gene: TRBV5-1; D gene: TRBD1; J gene: TRBJ2-1; CDR3 protein: CASSAGQGFEEQFF; CDR3 DNA: TGCGCCAGCAGCGCCGGACAGGGGTTTGAAGAGCAGTTCTTC
clone size: few; V gene: TRBV13; D gene: .; J gene: TRBJ2-5; CDR3 protein: CASSPGPRTQYF; CDR3 DNA: TGTGCCAGCAGTCCGGGGCCGCGGACCCAGTACTTC
clone size: few; V gene: TRBV28; D gene: .; J gene: TRBJ1-2; CDR3 protein: CASWDLLRDGYTF; CDR3 DNA: TGTGCCAGCTGGGACCTACTCAGGGATGGCTACACCTTC
clone size: few; V gene: TRBV11-2; D gene: .; J gene: TRBJ2-7; CDR3 protein: CASSLVGISGEQYF; CDR3 DNA: TGTGCCAGCAGCTTAGTTGGTATTTCCGGCGAGCAGTACTTC
clone size: once; V gene: TRBV28; D gene: .; J gene: TRBJ2-2; CDR3 protein: CASSLTGGAGELFF; CDR3 DNA: TGTGCCAGCAGTTTAACCGGCGGGGCCGGGGAGCTGTTTTTT
clone size: .; V gene: TRBV9; D gene: .; J gene: TRBJ1-1; CDR3 protein: CASSALRDEAFF; CDR3 DNA: TGTGCCAGCAGCGCCCTCCGGGACGAAGCTTTCTTT
clone size: .; V gene: TRBV20-1; D gene: .; J gene: TRBJ2-3; CDR3 protein: CSASSDPTDTQYF; CDR3 DNA: TGCAGTGCTAGTTCCGACCCCACAGATACGCAGTATTTT
clone size: .; V gene: TRBV14; D gene: .; J gene: TRBJ2-1; CDR3 protein: CASSQDSGPQRVYNEQFF; CDR3 DNA: TGTGCCAGCAGCCAAGATTCGGGTCCCCAGCGGGTCTACAATGAGCAGTTCTTC
clone size: .; V gene: TRBV28; D gene: .; J gene: TRBJ2-5; CDR3 protein: CASTLQGDYGQYF; CDR3 DNA: TGTGCCAGCACCTTACAGGGTGACTACGGGCAGTACTTC
clone size: .; V gene: TRBV27; D gene: TRBD1; J gene: TRBJ1-1; CDR3 protein: CASSLSVKGARGTEAFF; CDR3 DNA: TGTGCCAGCAGTTTATCGGTAAAGGGGGCTCGGGGCACTGAAGCTTTCTTT
clone size: .; V gene: TRBV29-1; D gene: TRBD1; J gene: TRBJ2-5; CDR3 protein: CSVETGKETQYF; CDR3 DNA: TGCAGCGTAGAGACAGGGAAAGAGACCCAGTACTTC
clone size: few; V gene: TRBV12-3/TRBV12-4; D gene: .; J gene: TRBJ1-1; CDR3 protein: CASRAGVMNTEAFF; CDR3 DNA: TGTGCCAGCAGGGCAGGGGTGATGAACACTGAAGCTTTCTTT
clone size: .; V gene: TRBV12-3/TRBV12-4; D gene: TRBD2; J gene: TRBJ2-7; CDR3 protein: CASSLVAGEPYEQYF; CDR3 DNA: TGTGCCAGCAGTTTAGTCGCGGGAGAGCCTTACGAGCAGTACTTC
clone size: .; V gene: TRBV6-6; D gene: TRBD2; J gene: TRBJ2-4; CDR3 protein: CASSFGTSGDKNIQYF; CDR3 DNA: TGTGCCAGCAGTTTCGGGACTAGCGGGGACAAAAACATTCAGTACTTC
clone size: .; V gene: TRBV10-3; D gene: .; J gene: TRBJ2-3; CDR3 protein: CAISDTGATTDTQYF; CDR3 DNA: TGTGCCATCAGTGACACTGGGGCCACCACAGATACGCAGTATTTT
clone size: .; V gene: TRBV6-5; D gene: TRBD2; J gene: TRBJ2-3; CDR3 protein: CASSYRAGGTDTQYF; CDR3 DNA: TGTGCCAGCAGTTATAGAGCGGGGGGCACAGATACGCAGTATTTT
clone size: many; V gene: TRBV3-1; D gene: TRBD2; J gene: TRBJ2-1; CDR3 protein: CASSPPGTSGYNEQFF; CDR3 DNA: TGTGCCAGCAGCCCGCCGGGGACTAGCGGCTACAATGAGCAGTTCTTC
clone size: .; V gene: TRBV20-1; D gene: .; J gene: TRBJ2-1; CDR3 protein: CSATDGSKVQFF; CDR3 DNA: TGCAGTGCTACGGACGGGAGTAAGGTACAGTTCTTC
clone size: .; V gene: TRBV27; D gene: .; J gene: TRBJ2-7; CDR3 protein: CASRAGEEQYF; CDR3 DNA: TGTGCCAGCAGGGCAGGGGAAGAGCAGTACTTC
clone size: .; V gene: TRBV4-1; D gene: .; J gene: TRBJ1-2; CDR3 protein: CASSQEWDWGLSGGYTF; CDR3 DNA: TGCGCCAGCAGCCAAGAATGGGACTGGGGCTTATCTGGTGGCTACACCTTC
clone size: .; V gene: TRBV7-2; D gene: TRBD2; J gene: TRBJ2-1; CDR3 protein: CASLAGGAGNEQFF; CDR3 DNA: TGTGCCAGCTTAGCGGGGGGGGCCGGGAATGAGCAGTTCTTC
clone size: .; V gene: TRBV5-1; D gene: TRBD2; J gene: TRBJ2-5; CDR3 protein: CASSYGLAGGRIQETQYF; CDR3 DNA: TGCGCCAGCAGCTATGGACTAGCGGGAGGGCGCATCCAAGAGACCCAGTACTTC
clone size: few; V gene: TRBV9; D gene: TRBD1; J gene: TRBJ2-7; CDR3 protein: CASSVAEGQGLYEQYF; CDR3 DNA: TGTGCCAGCAGCGTAGCCGAGGGACAGGGCCTATACGAGCAGTACTTC
clone size: few; V gene: TRBV10-3; D gene: .; J gene: TRBJ1-1; CDR3 protein: CATAVNTEAFF; CDR3 DNA: TGTGCCACCGCGGTGAACACTGAAGCTTTCTTT
clone size: .; V gene: TRBV27; D gene: TRBD1; J gene: TRBJ1-1; CDR3 protein: CASASAGGIEAAFF; CDR3 DNA: TGTGCCAGCGCTTCGGCAGGGGGCATCGAGGCGGCTTTCTTT
clone size: .; V gene: TRBV28; D gene: .; J gene: TRBJ1-1; CDR3 protein: CASSVGGGRTEAFF; CDR3 DNA: TGTGCCAGCAGTGTAGGCGGGGGACGCACTGAAGCTTTCTTT
clone size: .; V gene: TRBV14; D gene: TRBD2; J gene: TRBJ2-7; CDR3 protein: CASSQPGLHYREQYF; CDR3 DNA: TGTGCCAGCAGCCAGCCGGGACTACACTATCGTGAGCAGTACTTC
clone size: few; V gene: TRBV3-1; D gene: .; J gene: TRBJ2-3; CDR3 protein: CASSPVLGGADTQYF; CDR3 DNA: TGTGCCAGTAGCCCCGTACTAGGTGGGGCAGATACGCAGTATTTT
clone size: few; V gene: TRBV7-4; D gene: TRBD1; J gene: TRBJ1-5; CDR3 protein: CASSFREGAGGVHF; CDR3 DNA: TGTGCCAGCAGCTTTAGAGAGGGGGCAGGGGGTGTGCATTTT